Detailed here is one TCR beta chain. Its antigen remains unknown. This sample was taken from a study of identical twins. Whole-study findings and limits: Low generation-probability sequences were in excess among twin-shared out-of-frame alpha sequences.

This CDR3 has 18 amino acids. CDR1 is MGHRA and CDR2 is YSYEKL in the germline V gene. V lost 4 bases and J lost 6, with 26 bases in between. Template switching introduced a universal primer site, and the cDNA bore unique molecular identifiers. In TCRdb, the 5' RACE reads were re-called with MiXCR into one record per CDR3 protein. This table has approximately 1.8 million distinct CDR3 sequences, roughly a third appearing once. The sequence came from a newborn girl in good health. This chain joins TRBV4-1 and TRBJ2-3, with a tentative D call TRBD1 (6 bases). The sequencing input was cord blood. CDR3 bases: TGCGCCAGCAGCCGCTTTCCGGGACAAGATCCCAAGGGGGATACGCAGTATTTT. Translation gives CASSRFPGQDPKGDTQYF.